This TCR beta chain was recorded in a study of post-analysis software for immune sequencing data. Study results and limitations: Controls had lower frequencies than patients of about 5 TRBV segments, which included TRBV5-6, TRBV5-1 and TRBV20-1.

Germline values: CDR1 MNHEY, CDR2 SMNVEV (reference sequence). This CDR3 spans 16 amino acids. Trimming at V came to 4 bases and at J to 4 bases, leaving 12 bases not matched to a gene. The authors incorporated unique molecular identifiers into the TCR beta cDNA libraries. TCRdb used MiXCR to reprocess the PCR reads, holding one entry per CDR3 protein. The repertoire includes about 570,000 distinct CDR3 sequences, around 34% of them detected once, and around 5.9% sits in the top ten. Comment on this clonotype: Its antigen is as yet unknown.

The material sequenced was blood. This chain uses TRBV27 with TRBJ1-2; 7 nucleotides line up with TRBD1. This receptor was taken from a girl aged 2 to 17 with multiple sclerosis. The CDR3 DNA sequence: TGTGCCAGCAGTTCCGGGACAGCTCAGCCGAGCTATGGCTACACCTTC. Its translation: CASSSGTAQPSYGYTF.